Shown below are 7 T cell receptor beta chains from a single sample sequenced in a study of CD8 T cells in Susac syndrome. It was with random hexamers that roughly 0.45 to 1 ug RNA was reverse transcribed. TCRdb reprocessed the immunoSEQ multiplex PCR reads via MiXCR and lists one record per CDR3 protein. Here the sample spans tens of thousands of distinct CDR3 sequences, about 95% being singletons. The specimen sequenced was CD8+ T cells from PBMCs. Every receptor here comes from a human donor with multiple sclerosis.

This chain uses TRBV6-1 with TRBJ2-7, with 10 positions matching TRBD1. Germline CDR1 reads MNHNS; CDR2 reads SASEGT. CDR3 length: 15 residues. V gave up 3 bases and J gave up 3 bases; unmatched junction bases: 5. The DNA for the CDR3 is TGTGCCAGCAGTGAGGGACAGGGGTATAACTACGAGCAGTACTTC. It encodes CASSEGQGYNYEQYF.

V is TRBV29-1 and J is TRBJ2-5; 7 nucleotides align to TRBD2. With V trimmed by 4 bases and J by 2 bases, 1 base remained unmatched. Germline CDR1 reads SQVTM; CDR2 reads ANQGSEA. This CDR3 is built from 12 residues. CDR3 coding DNA: TGCAGCGTTGTCGGGGGGCAAGAGACCCAGTACTTC. This translates into CSVVGGQETQYF.

V is TRBV2 and J is TRBJ1-1, with TRBD1 as a possible D gene (5 bases). The ends were cut back, 4 bases at V and 1 base at J, with 13 bases in the middle. This CDR3 is 15 amino acids long. Germline V gene lookup returns CDR1 SNHLY and CDR2 FYNNEI. DNA for the CDR3: TGTGCCAGCAGTGTGGTCGGGGACCCGAACACTGAAGCTTTCTTT. Its protein is CASSVVGDPNTEAFF. Filled out from reference TRBV2 and TRBJ1-1, the complete variable domain reads EPEVTQTPSHQVTQMGQEVILRCVPISNHLYFYWYRQILGQKVEFLVSFYNNEISEKSEIFDDQFSVERPDGSNFTLKIRSTKLEDSAMYFCASSVVGDPNTEAFFGQGTRLTVV.

V gene TRBV3-1 combines with J gene TRBJ2-5; D is unclear. The CDR3 spans 12 residues. Looked up from germline, CDR1 is LGHDT and CDR2 is YNNKEL (reference sequence). V shed 2 bases and J shed 2 bases, with 3 bases lying between them. The CDR3 sequence: CASSQYQETQYF. As DNA, the CDR3 is TGTGCCAGCAGCCAATATCAAGAGACCCAGTACTTC.

In DNA, the CDR3 is TGTGCCAGCAGCCCTCGGACAGGAGACAATTCACCCCTCCACTTT. It encodes CASSPRTGDNSPLHF. V usage is TRBV9 and J usage is TRBJ1-6; 7 nucleotides match TRBD1. CDR3 length: 15 amino acids. V lost 4 bases, J lost 7 bases, and 8 bases stayed unmatched. Germline loops: CDR1 SGDLS, CDR2 YYNGEE.

V gene TRBV5-1 combines with J gene TRBJ2-1; D may be TRBD1 (6 bases). Per the germline V gene, CDR1 is SGHRS and CDR2 is YFSETQ. This CDR3 has 16 amino acids. V was shortened by 0 bases and J by 4 bases, with 14 bases between the two germline ends. This CDR3 is CASSLEGNRVYNEQFF. CDR3 in DNA: TGCGCCAGCAGCTTGGAGGGTAACAGGGTTTACAATGAGCAGTTCTTC.

The chain employs TRBV27 and TRBJ2-7; no firm D call. From germline, CDR1 is MNHEY and CDR2 SMNVEV (reference sequence). The V end was cut by 5 bases, the J end by 2 bases, with 10 bases between. This CDR3 has 13 residues. This CDR3 reads CASSRRSTYEQYF. CDR3 DNA: TGTGCCAGCAGTAGACGGTCCACCTACGAGCAGTACTTC.